This T cell receptor (beta chain) was observed in a study of shared clonotypes between healthy human individuals. General study findings and limits: Naive subsets generally exceeded memory subsets in estimated richness.

The CDR3 is 13 amino acids. CDR1 is GTSNPN, CDR2 SVGIG, per germline (reference sequence). V gave up 5 bases and J gave up 0 bases; unmatched junction bases: 3. Execution of the assay was at deep level. Here immunoSEQ multiplex PCR was the method, and the copy in TCRdb shows in-frame clones only, minus some. Of about 2.4 million clones detected, around nine tenths appear once; the ten largest clones hold roughly 0.15%. The donors were adults (healthy and HIV-negative) with no recent acute infections or vaccinations. This clone was observed a few times. Its antigen is undetermined. This TCR derives from a man younger than 35 in good health. Material for sequencing was naive CD4+ T cells sorted from blood. The subset is: CD45RA+ positively selected. The J gene is TRBJ1-1, the V gene TRBV30; TRBD1 matches 7 bases. CDR3 in amino acids: CAWGGQMNTEAFF. The CDR3 bases are TGTGCCTGGGGGGGACAGATGAACACTGAAGCTTTCTTT.